This T cell receptor beta chain was retrieved from a study of PD-1 blockade in classical Hodgkin lymphoma. Study-level results: Why repertoires differed is undefined; disease activity or prior therapy possibly contributed. Initiation of nivolumab under 1 year after ASCT led to exclusion of patients.

Each patient's relapse followed autologous stem cell transplantation, and brentuximab vedotin exposure varied. Best responses were complete response, partial response or progressive disease. Clones were sequenced by immunoSEQ multiplex PCR, and TCRdb holds only the in-frame ones, with some missing. The table shows about 58,000 clones, with approximately 90% occurring only once. Turning to this clone: The antigen is not known.

Sequencing used peripheral blood mononuclear cells (PBMCs), obtained before the second cycle of nivolumab. This TCR was recovered from a human donor with classical Hodgkin lymphoma.

CDR3 residues: CASSVGQEAFQETQYF. Written as DNA, the CDR3 is TGTGCCAGCAGCGTAGGACAGGAGGCCTTCCAAGAGACCCAGTACTTC. The chain uses TRBV9 and TRBJ2-5, with D possibly TRBD1 on 6 matching bases. The CDR3 totals 16 residues. The V end lost 0 bases, the J end lost 1 base, and 13 bases lay between the germline ends. The germline gives CDR1 SGDLS, CDR2 YYNGEE.